This T cell receptor (beta chain) was observed in a study of blood T cell repertoires in COVID-19. Study background: Researchers got acute and convalescent COVID-19 samples from the United States, Italy and Spain. In each case, the material was cDNA or gDNA derived from T cells, B-cell-depleted T cells, or PBMCs.

In the authors' methods: Reference gene primer amplification gave estimated nucleated cell counts. The protocol was immunoSEQ multiplex PCR, while the TCRdb copy is restricted to in-frame clones and leaves out a portion. That table gives V, J and clone size, and the DNA gave D and trimming. The repertoire holds approximately 130,000 clones, with more than 80% as singletons. This TCR was recovered from a human donor in a cohort sampled during active COVID-19. The sequencing sample was made of peripheral blood.

CDR3 loop: CASSPRDSTYEQYF. The CDR3 nucleotides read TGTGCCAGCAGCCCCCGGGACAGCACCTACGAGCAGTACTTC. The chain has TRBV7-8 and TRBJ2-7; 7 positions match TRBD1. The trim removed 5 bases at V and 2 bases at J, leaving 6 bases unmatched. Germline CDR1 and CDR2: SGHVS and FQNEAQ. The CDR3 loop spans 14 amino acids.